This entry lists 3 T cell receptor beta chains sequenced from one sample in a study of T cell repertoires in cytomegalovirus infection (dated by TCRdb to the late 2010s). The meaning of the sample's treatment or condition label: in vitro stimulation with specific CMV peptide epitopes to enrich CMV-specific T cells. Instrument used: Illumina HiSeq 1500. The raw public data were reprocessed by TCRdb itself: fastp quality trimming at Q25, MiXCR clonotype calling, in-frame beta chains only. Records with the same CDR3 protein are collapsed into one entry carrying the most frequent genes and DNA. In all, the sample holds about 700,000 distinct CDR3 sequences, and around 30% of those were seen once. The ten top clones hold roughly 18% of the sample. No cognate antigen is known for these TCRs. Specimen: cultured PBMCs, collected from culture after CMV antigen stimulation. The receptors derive from a human donor in good health (CMV status not recorded). Some clones in this sample may be carry-over from other donors' samples.

This clonotype was counted at least ten times. The rearrangement joins TRBV7-2 to TRBJ2-1; 14 bases agree with TRBD2. Per germline, CDR1 SGHTA and CDR2 FQGNSA. CDR3 length: 17 residues. The junction had 7 bases not matched to a gene; V was cut back by 0 bases and J by 9 bases. The CDR3 bases are TGTGCCAGCAGCTTAGCACCGGGACTAGCGGGAGTAGGTGAGCAGTTCTTC. Its translation: CASSLAPGLAGVGEQFF.

This clonotype was counted a few times. The chain is built from TRBV7-9 and TRBJ2-2; no firm D call. The CDR3 consists of 14 residues. Germline V gene lookup returns CDR1 SEHNR and CDR2 FQNEAQ (reference sequence). Trimming left V 0 bases short and J 9 bases short, with 11 bases between. CDR3 nucleotide sequence: TGTGCCAGCAGCTTAGCTGACACAATTCGGGAGCTGTTTTTT. It translates to CASSLADTIRELFF.

This clonotype was picked up one time. The rearrangement links TRBV29-1 to TRBJ2-1, with D possibly TRBD1 on 5 matching bases. V shed 5 bases and J shed 4 bases, with 6 bases lying between them. Germline CDR1 is SQVTM and CDR2 is ANQGSEA. The CDR3 sequence is 11 residues long. CDR3 nucleotides: TGCAGCGTTACAGGTTACAATGAGCAGTTCTTC. Translation: CSVTGYNEQFF.